This T cell receptor beta chain was sequenced in a study of brain T cells in children with intractable seizures. Overall study results and limits: Pre- and post-surgery blood differed in depth, so pre-surgery absences may be undersampling.

Only cases whose brain tissue showed the highest T cell transcript signatures were sequenced. Before surgery, patients took at least one anti-epileptic drug. Method: immunoSEQ multiplex PCR; TCRdb's copy keeps in-frame clones and lacks some. The repertoire holds some 80,000 clones, with around 91% as singletons. V was trimmed by 4 bases and J by 2 bases, leaving 12 bases between them. Per germline, CDR1 MGHRA and CDR2 YSYEKL. The length of the CDR3 is 15 residues. As to this clone: What it recognizes is unknown.

The sequencing used peripheral blood, collected at surgery. This clonotype originated in a girl aged 2 to 10 with Rasmussen encephalitis and intractable seizures. The V gene is TRBV4-1, the J gene TRBJ1-3, with unresolved D. CDR3 DNA: TGCGCCAGCAGCCTCAACGACGGGACTGGAAACACCATATATTTT. It translates to CASSLNDGTGNTIYF.